Each of the 6 T cell receptor beta chains below was sequenced from the same sample in a study of blood T cell repertoires in COVID-19. Only in-frame clones appear in the TCRdb table, and some are missing; sequencing was by immunoSEQ multiplex PCR. Counted here are roughly 190,000 clones, about 93% occurring once; the ten biggest clones make up 0.7% to 0.8%. Sequencing used peripheral blood. The source is a man aged 30 to 45 with COVID-19, enrolled during active disease.

The chain employs TRBV9 and TRBJ2-6; a possible D gene is TRBD1 (6 bases). Trimming shortened V by 3 bases and J by 0 bases, and 19 bases separated the two germline ends. CDR3 size: 19 residues. The germline V gene has CDR1 SGDLS and CDR2 YYNGEE. The CDR3 protein is CASSAHPGQILSGANVLTF. CDR3 bases: TGTGCCAGCAGCGCCCATCCGGGACAAATTCTCTCTGGGGCCAACGTCCTGACTTTC.

This chain links TRBV9 with TRBJ1-5; TRBD1 aligns across 8 bases. CDR1 is SGDLS, CDR2 YYNGEE, per germline. With 7 bases clipped from V and 3 bases from J, the junction kept 3 bases outside the gene matches. The CDR3 is 13 amino acids. The CDR3 sequence: CASAGGDNQPQHF. The CDR3 DNA sequence: TGTGCCAGCGCAGGGGGCGACAATCAGCCCCAGCATTTT. Looking up the rest from reference TRBV9 and TRBJ1-5 gives the full variable domain: DSGVTQTPKHLITATGQRVTLRCSPRSGDLSVYWYQQSLDQGLQFLIQYYNGEERAKGNILERFSAQQFPDLHSELNLSSLELGDSALYFCASAGGDNQPQHFGDGTRLSIL.

The CDR3 nucleotides read TGTGCCAGCATGGCGGGGCTACAGGAGACCTACGAGCAGTACTTC. Translated: CASMAGLQETYEQYF. This chain uses TRBV6-6 with TRBJ2-7; TRBD2 is a possible D gene (6 bases). Deletions cut 7 bases from V and 2 bases from J, with 18 bases between. The CDR3 covers 15 residues. Germline assignment: CDR1 MNHNY and CDR2 SVGAGI (reference sequence).

The J gene is TRBJ1-2, the V gene TRBV29-1, with a tentative D call TRBD1 (5 bases). In germline, CDR1 is SQVTM, CDR2 ANQGSEA. V was trimmed by 1 base and J by 5 bases, leaving 14 bases between them. The CDR3 runs to 14 residues. The CDR3 bases are TGCAGCGTTGAAGGTCGGCTCGGGGGGTATGGCTACACCTTC. Translated: CSVEGRLGGYGYTF.

This rearrangement joins TRBV19 to TRBJ1-3, with 7 positions matching TRBD1. The CDR3 is 16 amino acids. The trim removed 7 bases at V and 0 bases at J, leaving 9 bases unmatched. Germline values: CDR1 LNHDA, CDR2 SQIVND (reference sequence). The CDR3 loop reads CASTNHRDSSGNTIYF. The CDR3 DNA reads TGTGCCAGTACTAACCACCGGGACAGCTCTGGAAACACCATATATTTT.

V usage is TRBV6-5 and J usage is TRBJ2-3; maybe TRBD1 (6 bases). Trimming left V 8 bases short and J 3 bases short, with 15 bases between. CDR1 is MNHEY, CDR2 SVGAGI, per germline. The CDR3 contains 14 residues. The CDR3 DNA is TGTGCCAGCCTCTTTGGGCAGGGGACAGATACGCAGTATTTT. Translated, it gives CASLFGQGTDTQYF.